This entry lists 5 T cell receptor beta chains sequenced from one sample in a study of glioma-infiltrating T cells after dendritic cell vaccination. Libraries were prepared by immunoSEQ multiplex PCR; TCRdb keeps only in-frame clonotypes and omits some of them. The sample yields more than 100,000 clones, about four fifths seen once. The input for sequencing was blood, taken before dendritic cell vaccination. These receptors originate from a human donor with glioblastoma.

The J gene is TRBJ2-1, the V gene TRBV29-1; 9 bases map to TRBD1. The germline V gene has CDR1 SQVTM and CDR2 ANQGSEA. With V trimmed by 5 bases and J by 5 bases, 7 bases remained unmatched. CDR3 length: 14 residues. CDR3 sequence reads: CSVSDRGGNNEQFF. In nucleotides, the CDR3 is TGCAGCGTTTCCGACAGGGGGGGCAACAATGAGCAGTTCTTC.

The rearrangement links TRBV11-3 to TRBJ2-7; 8 nucleotides match TRBD1. The CDR3 totals 15 residues. The germline CDR1 and CDR2 sequences are SGHNT and YENEEA. V lost 3 bases and J lost 6; bases outside the gene matches: 10. This chain's CDR3 is CASSFAWTGLIEQYF. CDR3 coding DNA: TGTGCCAGCAGCTTCGCCTGGACAGGGCTAATCGAGCAGTACTTC.

The V and J genes are TRBV30 and TRBJ1-2; D may be TRBD1 (6 bases). Trimming took 4 bases from V and 6 from J, leaving 21 bases between them. Looked up from germline, CDR1 is GTSNPN and CDR2 is SVGIG (reference sequence). The length of the CDR3 is 15 residues. CDR3 in amino acids: CAWTTLGEGVDGYTF. For the CDR3, the DNA is TGTGCCTGGACCACACTCGGGGAGGGGGTCGATGGCTACACCTTC.

The rearrangement joins TRBV10-2 to TRBJ1-1; TRBD1 aligns across 8 bases. In germline, CDR1 is WSHSY, CDR2 SAAADI. CDR3 length: 14 amino acids. Losses at the gene ends were 5 bases for V and 1 base for J; bases not matched to a gene: 3. The CDR3 spells CASSWTGRNTEAFF. The DNA of the CDR3 is TGCGCCAGCAGTTGGACAGGGAGGAACACTGAAGCTTTCTTT.

This clone was recorded only once. The chain couples TRBV7-9 to TRBJ2-7; no definite D call. The CDR3 sequence is 14 residues long. The germline gives CDR1 SEHNR, CDR2 FQNEAQ (reference sequence). Trimming pared 1 base from V and 5 bases from J, leaving 12 bases between. CDR3 nucleotides: TGTGCCAGCAGCTTAGTGGGTAGCTTCCACGAGCAGTACTTC. Amino acids: CASSLVGSFHEQYF.